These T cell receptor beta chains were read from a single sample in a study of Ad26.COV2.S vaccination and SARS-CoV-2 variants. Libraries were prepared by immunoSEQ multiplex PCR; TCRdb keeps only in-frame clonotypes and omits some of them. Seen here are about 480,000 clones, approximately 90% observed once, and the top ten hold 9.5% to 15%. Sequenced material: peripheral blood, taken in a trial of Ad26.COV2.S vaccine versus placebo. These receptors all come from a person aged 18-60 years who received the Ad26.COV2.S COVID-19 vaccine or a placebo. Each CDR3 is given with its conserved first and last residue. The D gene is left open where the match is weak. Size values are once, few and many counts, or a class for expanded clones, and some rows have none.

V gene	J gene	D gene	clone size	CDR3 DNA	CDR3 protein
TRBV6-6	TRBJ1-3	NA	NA	TGTGCCAGCAGCGCCAGAGACCTCTCTGGAAACACCATATATTTT	CASSARDLSGNTIYF
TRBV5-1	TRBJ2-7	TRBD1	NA	TGCGCCAGCAGCCCCTCCTCCGGGACAGGGGGCCGGTCGTACGAGCAGTACTTC	CASSPSSGTGGRSYEQYF
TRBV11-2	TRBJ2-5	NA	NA	TGTGCCAGCAGCTTAGCGAGGTGGGAGACCCAGTACTTC	CASSLARWETQYF
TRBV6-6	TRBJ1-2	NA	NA	TGTGCCAGCAGTTACCGCAGGGAGGGTTATGGCTACACCTTC	CASSYRREGYGYTF
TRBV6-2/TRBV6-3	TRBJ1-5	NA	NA	TGTGCCAGCAGCCAACCGGGCCTTAATCAGCCCCAGCATTTT	CASSQPGLNQPQHF
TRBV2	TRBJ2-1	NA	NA	TGTGCCAGCAGTGATACCCTCTGGGACAATGAGCAGTTCTTC	CASSDTLWDNEQFF
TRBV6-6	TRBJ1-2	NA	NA	TGTGCCAGCAGCCTACAGGGCGGCTTCTACACCTTC	CASSLQGGFYTF
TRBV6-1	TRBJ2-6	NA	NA	TGTGCCAGCAGTGACATCAGAGGACCCTCTGGGGCCAACGTCCTGACTTTC	CASSDIRGPSGANVLTF
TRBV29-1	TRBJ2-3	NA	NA	TGCAGCGCCCCCTCGGGGTATACGCAGTATTTT	CSAPSGYTQYF
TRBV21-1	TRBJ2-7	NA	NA	TGTGCCAGCAGCAGAGACGGCTCCTACGAGCAGTACTTC	CASSRDGSYEQYF
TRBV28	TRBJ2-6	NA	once	TGTGCCAGCACGGGGGCTGGGGCCAACGTCCTGACTTTC	CASTGAGANVLTF
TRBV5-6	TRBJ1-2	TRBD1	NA	TGTGCCAGCAGGCCTACAGGGGGACGTGGCTACACCTTC	CASRPTGGRGYTF
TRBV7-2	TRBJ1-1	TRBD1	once	TGTGCCAGCAGTCCGGGACAGGGCTCTGAAGCTTTCTTT	CASSPGQGSEAFF
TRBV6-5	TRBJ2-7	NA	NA	TGTGCCACCCGGTTAGGGCCAACAGGACTTGGAGAGCAGTACTTC	CATRLGPTGLGEQYF
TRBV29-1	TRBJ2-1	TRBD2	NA	TGCAGCGCCGGGACTAGCAGTAATGAGCAGTTCTTC	CSAGTSSNEQFF
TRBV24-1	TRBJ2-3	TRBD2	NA	TGTGCCACCAGTGACCCCGGGGGGACCTCCCCTCCTGATACGCAGTATTTT	CATSDPGGTSPPDTQYF
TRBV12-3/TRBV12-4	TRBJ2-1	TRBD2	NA	TGTGCCAGCAGTTTGGGACTAACAAATGAGCAGTTCTTC	CASSLGLTNEQFF
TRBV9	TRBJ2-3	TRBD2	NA	TGTGCCAGCGGGGAGCGGCGGGGGGTTACGCAGTATTTT	CASGERRGVTQYF
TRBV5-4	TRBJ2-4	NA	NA	TGTGCCAGCAGCTCTGTGGTGTCCCCACTAGCCAAAAACATTCAGTACTTC	CASSSVVSPLAKNIQYF
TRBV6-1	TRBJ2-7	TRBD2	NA	TGTGCCAGCAGTAAAGCGGGAGGGTCCTACGAGCAGTACTTC	CASSKAGGSYEQYF
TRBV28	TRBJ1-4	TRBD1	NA	TGTGCCAGCACCCTTGGAACAGGGGTCGAAAAACTGTTTTTT	CASTLGTGVEKLFF
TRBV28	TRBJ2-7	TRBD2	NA	TGTGCCAGCAGTTTGTTTAGCGGGAGCAACCCCTACGAGCAGTACTTC	CASSLFSGSNPYEQYF
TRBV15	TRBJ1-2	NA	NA	TGTGCCACCAGCAGAGATTTTGGGGTTGGCTACACCTTC	CATSRDFGVGYTF
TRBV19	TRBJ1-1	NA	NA	TGTGCCAGTAGTGCGGGACATATGAACACTGAAGCTTTCTTT	CASSAGHMNTEAFF
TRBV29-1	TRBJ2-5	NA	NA	TGCAGCGTTGAGGTGACGGTACAAGAGACCCAGTACTTC	CSVEVTVQETQYF
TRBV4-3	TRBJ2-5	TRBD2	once	TGCGCCAGCAGCCCCTGGCTAGCGGCCGGAGAGACCCAGTACTTC	CASSPWLAAGETQYF
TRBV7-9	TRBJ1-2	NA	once	TGTGCCAGCAGCATCGGGACCCCTGGCTACACCTTC	CASSIGTPGYTF
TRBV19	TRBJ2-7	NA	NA	TGTGCCAGTAGGGGTGTACGAGACCAGCAGTACTTC	CASRGVRDQQYF
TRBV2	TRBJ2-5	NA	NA	TGTGCCAGCAGTGAAATAGTTCCCGGTGCCCAGTACTTC	CASSEIVPGAQYF
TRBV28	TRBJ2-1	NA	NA	TGTGCCAGCAGAGGGCCGTCCTACAATGAGCAGTTCTTC	CASRGPSYNEQFF
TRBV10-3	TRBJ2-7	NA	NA	TGTGCCATCAGTGAGTCTGGGGGAATCGCCTACGAGCAGTACTTC	CAISESGGIAYEQYF
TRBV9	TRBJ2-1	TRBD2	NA	TGTGCCAGCAGCGTAGGAAGCGGGAGTAGTGGCAATGAGCAGTTCTTC	CASSVGSGSSGNEQFF
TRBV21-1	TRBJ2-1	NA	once	TGTGCCAGCACCGTAACTGGAAGCGATGAGCAGTTCTTC	CASTVTGSDEQFF
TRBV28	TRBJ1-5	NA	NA	TGTGCCAGCAGTTTCAGAGGGGTCAAAAACGGCAATCAGCCCCAGCATTTT	CASSFRGVKNGNQPQHF
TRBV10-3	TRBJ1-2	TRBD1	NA	TGTGCCATCAGTGAGAGGCGGACAGGGTTTAATGGCTACACCTTC	CAISERRTGFNGYTF
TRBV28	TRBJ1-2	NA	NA	TGTGCCAGCACCATCCTTCCGGGCTCCTATGGCTACACCTTC	CASTILPGSYGYTF
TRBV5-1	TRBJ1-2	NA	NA	TGCGCCAGCAGCTTGGCCTCGGTGATCGGGGTTGGCTACACCTTC	CASSLASVIGVGYTF
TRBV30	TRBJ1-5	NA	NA	TGTGCCTGGAGTGTAGGGAGAAATCAGCCCCAGCATTTT	CAWSVGRNQPQHF
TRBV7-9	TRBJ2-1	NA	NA	TGTGCCAGCAGCAACCGAGCTAGGGGGGGTGAGCAGTTCTTC	CASSNRARGGEQFF
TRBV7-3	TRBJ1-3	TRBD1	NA	TGTGCCAGCAGCGCCGGCACAGGGGTGGGAGGAAACACCATATATTTT	CASSAGTGVGGNTIYF
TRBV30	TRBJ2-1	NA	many	TGTGCCTGGAGGGATCTTCCTACCCAGACCAATGAGCAGTTCTTC	CAWRDLPTQTNEQFF
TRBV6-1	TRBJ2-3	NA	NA	TGTGCCAGCAGTGAACCACGGAATACGCAGTATTTT	CASSEPRNTQYF
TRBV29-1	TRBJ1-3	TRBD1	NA	TGCAGCGGAGGGACAGGGATGGGAAACACCATATATTTT	CSGGTGMGNTIYF
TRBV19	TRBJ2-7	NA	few	TGTGCCTCTCGCGGCCCCGGGACCGTCAACGAGCAGTACTTC	CASRGPGTVNEQYF
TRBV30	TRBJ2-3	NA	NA	TGTGCCTGGAGTGTGTGGGGGACCGGCACAGATACGCAGTATTTT	CAWSVWGTGTDTQYF
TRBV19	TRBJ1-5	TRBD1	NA	TGTGCCAGTAGGGGACCAGGGGGGGACAATCAGCCCCAGCATTTT	CASRGPGGDNQPQHF
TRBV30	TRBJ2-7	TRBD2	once	TGTGCCTGGAGTCAAGCGGGAGGGCCTTACGAGCAGTACTTC	CAWSQAGGPYEQYF
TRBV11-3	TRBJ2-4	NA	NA	TGTGCCAGCAGCCCTAATGACAGGTCAAACATTCAGTACTTC	CASSPNDRSNIQYF
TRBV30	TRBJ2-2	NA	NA	TGTGCCTGGAGTTCCACTAGCTCACCCGGGGAGCTGTTTTTT	CAWSSTSSPGELFF
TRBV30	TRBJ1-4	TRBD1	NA	TGTGCCGGACAGGGTGCATTCACTAATGAAAAACTGTTTTTT	CAGQGAFTNEKLFF
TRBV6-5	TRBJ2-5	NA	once	TGTGCCAGCAGTCTCGGGGCGCGGGTGGAAGAGACCCAGTACTTC	CASSLGARVEETQYF
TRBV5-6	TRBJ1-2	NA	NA	TGTGCCAGCAGCTTGGGCGCACTTAACTATGGCTACACCTTC	CASSLGALNYGYTF
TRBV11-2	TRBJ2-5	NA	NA	TGTGCCAGCAGACCACTCAGGACAATTCAAGAGACCCAGTACTTC	CASRPLRTIQETQYF
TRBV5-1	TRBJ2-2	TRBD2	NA	TGCGCCAGCAGCGTCGGACTAGCGGGAGCCACCGGGGAGCTGTTTTTT	CASSVGLAGATGELFF
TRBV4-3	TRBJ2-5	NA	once	TGCGCCAGCAGTAATAGCAGTCAAGAGACCCAGTACTTC	CASSNSSQETQYF
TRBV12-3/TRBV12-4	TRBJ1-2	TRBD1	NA	TGTGCCAGCAGTGAACAGGGGTGGTTTGGCTACACCTTC	CASSEQGWFGYTF
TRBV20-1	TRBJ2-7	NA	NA	TGCAGTGCTAGTATTTCGGGGACCTCCTACGAGCAGTACTTC	CSASISGTSYEQYF
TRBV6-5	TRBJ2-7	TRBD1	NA	TGTGCCAGCAGGAGGGCAGGGGGCTCCTACGAGCAGTACTTC	CASRRAGGSYEQYF
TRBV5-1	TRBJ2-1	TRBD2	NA	TGCGCCAGCAGCTGGAGGGGAGGGAATGAGCAGTTCTTC	CASSWRGGNEQFF
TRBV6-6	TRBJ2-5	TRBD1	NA	TGTGCCAGCAGTAAGAGGGACAGGGGCCGTGAGACCCAGTACTTC	CASSKRDRGRETQYF